This is a list of T cell receptor beta chains from one sample in a study of glioma-infiltrating T cells after dendritic cell vaccination. Data came from immunoSEQ multiplex PCR; TCRdb stores just in-frame clones and leaves some out. In the table there are tens of thousands of clones, 85% of which are singletons. Sequenced material: blood, taken after dendritic cell vaccination. These receptors were taken from a human donor with glioblastoma. The CDR3 runs from the conserved cysteine through the conserved F or W.

V gene: TRBV5-1
J gene: TRBJ1-4
CDR3 protein: CASSLDPTGLNEKLFF

V gene: TRBV5-4
J gene: TRBJ1-6
CDR3 protein: CASSPRTGENSPLHF

V gene: TRBV5-8
J gene: TRBJ1-2
CDR3 protein: CASSLSQTGSLNYGYTF

V gene: TRBV28
J gene: TRBJ1-3
CDR3 protein: CASTTLPVGGNSIYF

V gene: TRBV9
J gene: TRBJ1-1
CDR3 protein: CASSPAQGAMTEAFF

V gene: TRBV25-1
J gene: TRBJ1-6
CDR3 protein: CASSESPRGQVRSPLHF

V gene: TRBV27
J gene: TRBJ2-7
CDR3 protein: CASSLAQGYEQYF

V gene: TRBV11-1
J gene: TRBJ2-7
CDR3 protein: CASSLAWGPYEQYF

V gene: TRBV18
J gene: TRBJ1-5
CDR3 protein: CASSLGQASNQPQHF

V gene: TRBV30
J gene: TRBJ2-2
CDR3 protein: CAWSWYRGNAGELFF

V gene: TRBV9
J gene: TRBJ2-5
CDR3 protein: CASSPPTSGGAAKTQYF

V gene: TRBV28
J gene: TRBJ2-7
CDR3 protein: CASRRTSGRYEQYF

V gene: TRBV19
J gene: TRBJ1-4
CDR3 protein: CASSPGQGAEKLFF

V gene: TRBV11-2
J gene: TRBJ2-2
CDR3 protein: CASSLVSVELFF

V gene: TRBV5-4
J gene: TRBJ1-2
CDR3 protein: CASSLQGPNGYTF

V gene: TRBV6-6
J gene: TRBJ2-5
CDR3 protein: CASSQGTSGEQETQYF

V gene: TRBV11-3
J gene: TRBJ2-1
CDR3 protein: CASSPGLAVNDEQFF

V gene: TRBV6-4
J gene: TRBJ2-2
CDR3 protein: CASSDGGASGELFF

V gene: TRBV7-9
J gene: TRBJ1-5
CDR3 protein: CASSPGGGGGNQPQHF

V gene: TRBV9
J gene: TRBJ2-2
CDR3 protein: CASSARGGVGGELFF

V gene: TRBV7-3
J gene: TRBJ2-3
CDR3 protein: CASSLSGSTDTQYF

V gene: TRBV7-9
J gene: TRBJ2-1
CDR3 protein: CASSLYRNNNEQFF

V gene: TRBV2
J gene: TRBJ2-6
CDR3 protein: CASRVPGTGANVLTF

V gene: TRBV2
J gene: TRBJ1-2
CDR3 protein: CASSGQGGGYTF

V gene: TRBV7-9
J gene: TRBJ1-1
CDR3 protein: CASSPGQGTLNDAAFF

V gene: TRBV25-1
J gene: TRBJ2-7
CDR3 protein: CASTTGHSYEQYF

V gene: TRBV7-9
J gene: TRBJ1-2
CDR3 protein: CASSLDLVAGYTF

V gene: TRBV29-1
J gene: TRBJ2-3
CDR3 protein: CSGAQGTDTQYF